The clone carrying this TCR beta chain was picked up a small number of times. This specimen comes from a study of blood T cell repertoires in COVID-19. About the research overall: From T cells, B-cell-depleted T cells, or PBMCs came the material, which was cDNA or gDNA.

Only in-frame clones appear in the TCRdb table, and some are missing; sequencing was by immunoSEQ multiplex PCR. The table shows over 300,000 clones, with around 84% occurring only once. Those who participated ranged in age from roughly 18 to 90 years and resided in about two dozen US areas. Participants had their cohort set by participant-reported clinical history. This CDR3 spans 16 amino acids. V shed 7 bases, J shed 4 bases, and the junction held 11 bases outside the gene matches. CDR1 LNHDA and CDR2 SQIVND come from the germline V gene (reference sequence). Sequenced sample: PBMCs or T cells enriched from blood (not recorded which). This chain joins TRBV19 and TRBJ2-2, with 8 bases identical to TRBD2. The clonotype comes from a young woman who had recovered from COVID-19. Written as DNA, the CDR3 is TGTGCCAGTAATGGGGGCAGCGGGAGTGGCACCGGGGAGCTGTTTTTT. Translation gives CASNGGSGSGTGELFF.